What follows are 30 T cell receptor beta chains derived from one specimen sequenced in a study of T cells in Graves' hyperthyroidism and ophthalmopathy. Amplified TCR beta CDR3 regions derived from RNA transcripts. Researchers ran a first-round RT-PCR on the TCR CDR3 using the HTBI primer set. One entry per CDR3 protein results from TCRdb running MiXCR on the multiplex PCR reads. Of under 750,000 distinct CDR3 sequences in the sample, roughly 20% were seen once. The sample taken for sequencing was blood. The receptors derive from a woman in her forties or fifties with Graves' hyperthyroidism that later progressed to Graves' ophthalmopathy.

The V gene is TRBV6-1, the J gene TRBJ1-4; D gene unclear. The CDR3 runs 14 residues. CDR1 and CDR2 (germline): MNHNS, SASEGT. V dropped 3 bases and J dropped 8 bases, with 13 bases sitting between them. The CDR3 sequence is CASSDYRVGEKLFF. The CDR3 DNA is TGTGCCAGCAGTGACTACAGAGTTGGAGAAAAACTGTTTTTT.

The chain joins TRBV6-1 to TRBJ2-2; D not resolved. CDR3 size: 11 residues. V was pared by 7 bases and J by 6 bases, with 6 bases between. CDR1 MNHNS and CDR2 SASEGT come from the germline V gene. This CDR3 reads CASTRAGELFF. CDR3 nucleotide sequence: TGTGCCAGCACTCGGGCCGGGGAGCTGTTTTTT.

The rearrangement uses TRBV25-1 and TRBJ2-7; 7 bases line up with TRBD2. The length of the CDR3 is 15 residues. The J segment lost 0 bases and the V segment lost 4 bases, leaving 6 bases of the junction unmatched. Germline lookup yields CDR1 MGHDK and CDR2 SYGVNS. The CDR3, as DNA: TGTGCCAGCAGTGCCGACGGGGGGATCTCCTACGAGCAGTACTTC. Its translation: CASSADGGISYEQYF.

In the case of this clonotype: A much larger clone sits a single nucleotide away, making a read error possible. The V and J genes are TRBV7-6 and TRBJ1-2; no firm D call. CDR3 size: 13 residues. V lost 0 bases and J 3 bases, leaving 5 bases between the germline ends. CDR1 is SGHVS and CDR2 is FNYEAQ in the germline V gene. CDR3 sequence (DNA): TGTGCCAGCAGCTTAGCCCGGGACTATGGCTACACCTTC. Its protein is CASSLARDYGYTF.

Only one count was recorded for this clonotype. The V and J genes are TRBV6-2 or TRBV6-3 and TRBJ2-5; weak D call: TRBD1 (6 bases). The CDR3 consists of 15 residues. V shed 6 bases and J shed 1 base, with 15 bases lying between them. From germline, CDR1 is MNHEY and CDR2 SVGEGT. CDR3 amino acids: CASRTDRILQETQYF. As DNA, the CDR3 is TGTGCCAGCAGAACGGACAGAATACTCCAAGAGACCCAGTACTTC.

This clonotype was observed a handful of times. This chain joins TRBV9 and TRBJ1-1; D uncertain. This CDR3 has 14 amino acids. CDR1 is SGDLS and CDR2 is YYNGEE in the germline V gene. Trimming shortened V by 7 bases and J by 4 bases, and 17 bases separated the two germline ends. CDR3 DNA: TGTGCCAGCGGAGGGCGGGAGTGGGGCACTGAAGCTTTCTTT. It is translated as CASGGREWGTEAFF.

This clonotype was detected many times. J is TRBJ2-1 and V is TRBV18, with 9 bases lining up with TRBD1. The trim removed 3 bases at V and 6 bases at J, leaving 6 bases unmatched. The CDR3 extends over 15 amino acids. Germline assignment: CDR1 KGHSH and CDR2 LQKENI. CDR3 sequence (DNA): TGTGCCAGCTCACCTACAGGGGGCTTTCTCAATGAGCAGTTCTTC. This encodes CASSPTGGFLNEQFF.

This clonotype was detected a few times. CDR3 bases: TGTGCCAGCAGTGAAGGACAGGCTAATTCACCCCTCCACTTT. Translation gives CASSEGQANSPLHF. The chain joins TRBV2 to TRBJ1-6; D perhaps matches TRBD1 (6 bases). The V and J ends lost 1 base and 6 bases respectively, with 7 bases between them. CDR3 length: 14 amino acids. Germline CDR1 and CDR2: SNHLY and FYNNEI.

Many counts were recorded for this clonotype. J is TRBJ1-1 and V is TRBV6-1; 8 bases fit TRBD1. The germline V gene encodes CDR1 MNHNS and CDR2 SASEGT. The V and J ends lost 8 bases and 3 bases, in that order; junction bases with no gene match: 5. This CDR3 spans 13 amino acids. CDR3 amino acids: CASSTGADTEAFF. Here the CDR3 DNA reads TGTGCCAGCTCGACAGGGGCCGACACTGAAGCTTTCTTT.

The chain links TRBV12-3 or TRBV12-4 to TRBJ1-5, with a possible D match to TRBD1 (6 bases). The CDR3 has 16 amino acids. With 5 bases removed from V and 1 base from J, the gap between germline ends came to 15 bases. This CDR3 is CASSPFGQISNQPQHF. The CDR3, as DNA: TGTGCCAGCAGTCCGTTCGGACAGATAAGCAATCAGCCCCAGCATTTT.

J is TRBJ2-3 and V is TRBV6-1; D possibly uses TRBD1 or TRBD2 (6 bases each). The V and J ends lost 7 bases and 10 bases respectively, with 24 bases between them. CDR3 length: 15 residues. Germline lookup yields CDR1 MNHNS and CDR2 SASEGT. For the CDR3, the DNA is TGTGCCAGCACCACTCGAGGGGGGCCTGACTTTCCGCAGTATTTT. This encodes CASTTRGGPDFPQYF.

The V gene is TRBV14, the J gene TRBJ2-3; tentatively, D is TRBD2 (5 bases). CDR1 and CDR2 (germline): SGHDN, FVKESK. Trimming shortened V by 4 bases and J by 2 bases, and 19 bases separated the two germline ends. The CDR3 extends over 17 amino acids. CDR3 nucleotides: TGTGCCAGCAGCCGCGAACTAGAGGAGTTTACCACAGATACGCAGTATTTT. Protein: CASSRELEEFTTDTQYF.

This clonotype has a handful of counts. Compared with germline, one end of the junction differs, possibly owing to a read error. V and J are TRBV20-1 and TRBJ2-3; 10 bases are a match to TRBD2. In germline, CDR1 is DFQATT, CDR2 SNEGSKA (reference sequence). The CDR3 runs to 16 residues. CDR3 residues: CNASTLGTSDADTQYF. In nucleotides, the CDR3 is TGCAATGCTAGTACTCTTGGGACTAGCGACGCAGATACGCAGTATTTT.

V and J are TRBV7-6 and TRBJ2-3; TRBD1 aligns across 8 bases. V dropped 1 base and J dropped 8; count of bases not matched to a gene: 2. CDR1 SGHVS and CDR2 FNYEAQ come from the germline V gene. CDR3 length equals 13 residues. The CDR3 DNA reads TGTGCCAGCAGCTTAGAAGGACAGGGTACGCAGTATTTT. Translation: CASSLEGQGTQYF. The full variable domain, with the rest looked up from reference TRBV7-6 and TRBJ2-3, is GAGVSQSPRYKVTKRGQDVALRCDPISGHVSLYWYRQALGQGPEFLTYFNYEAQQDKSGLPNDRFSAERPEGSISTLTIQRTEQRDSAMYRCASSLEGQGTQYFGPGTRLTVL.

The CDR3 region has the DNA TGTGCCAGCAGTCCTGGTGGGGGGATGGGAGAGACCCAGTACTTC. This gives the protein CASSPGGGMGETQYF. J is TRBJ2-5 and V is TRBV12-3 or TRBV12-4; tentative D call: TRBD2 (6 bases). CDR3 length equals 15 residues. V lost 5 bases to trimming and J lost 4 bases, with 17 bases between them.

This rearrangement joins TRBV11-2 to TRBJ1-1; D unresolved. V dropped 7 bases and J dropped 3 bases, with 12 bases sitting between them. Germline V CDR1 and CDR2: SGHAT, FQNNGV. CDR3 size: 13 residues. Written as DNA, the CDR3 is TGTGCCAGCAACCGGAAACATGACACTGAAGCTTTCTTT. Translation gives CASNRKHDTEAFF.

This clonotype has ten or more counts. This CDR3 reads CASSPGPRTNSPLHF. The DNA of the CDR3 is TGTGCCAGCAGTCCAGGGCCAAGAACTAATTCACCCCTCCACTTT. This chain uses TRBV11-1 with TRBJ1-6, with D tentatively TRBD1 (5 bases). The germline V gene has CDR1 SGHAT and CDR2 FQDESV (reference sequence). CDR3 length: 15 amino acids. V lost 6 bases and J lost 6, with 15 bases in between.

The table lists this clonotype with many counts. V is TRBV6-1 and J is TRBJ1-2; D unclear. The CDR3 extends over 15 amino acids. The germline V gene encodes CDR1 MNHNS and CDR2 SASEGT. Trimming took 1 base from V and 4 from J, leaving 13 bases between them. This chain's CDR3 is CASSEGEQSGYGYTF. CDR3 sequence (DNA): TGTGCCAGCAGTGAAGGAGAACAGTCAGGCTATGGCTACACCTTC.

The V gene is TRBV14, the J gene TRBJ2-6, with D unclear. Germline loops: CDR1 SGHDN, CDR2 FVKESK. This CDR3 is 14 amino acids long. V was cut by 4 bases and J by 2 bases, with 6 bases left in between. CDR3 region: CASSRAPGANVLTF. The CDR3, as DNA: TGTGCCAGCAGCCGGGCGCCTGGGGCCAACGTCCTGACTTTC. The entire variable domain, with the rest obtained from reference TRBV14 and TRBJ2-6, is as follows: EAGVTQFPSHSVIEKGQTVTLRCDPISGHDNLYWYRRVMGKEIKFLLHFVKESKQDESGMPNNRFLAERTGGTYSTLKVQPAELEDSGVYFCASSRAPGANVLTFGAGSRLTVL.

The chain couples TRBV9 to TRBJ2-1; 14 positions match TRBD2. The germline CDR1 and CDR2 sequences are SGDLS and YYNGEE. Unmatched junction bases numbered 17, after V lost 4 bases and J lost 5 bases. The CDR3 loop spans 20 amino acids. The CDR3 sequence is CASSIKGLAGADRRDNEQFF. For the CDR3, the DNA is TGTGCCAGCAGCATCAAGGGACTAGCGGGGGCCGACAGAAGGGACAATGAGCAGTTCTTC. Looking up the rest from reference TRBV9 and TRBJ2-1 gives the full variable domain: DSGVTQTPKHLITATGQRVTLRCSPRSGDLSVYWYQQSLDQGLQFLIQYYNGEERAKGNILERFSAQQFPDLHSELNLSSLELGDSALYFCASSIKGLAGADRRDNEQFFGPGTRLTVL.

V and J are TRBV7-3 and TRBJ1-1; no definite D call. CDR3 length equals 17 residues. CDR1 and CDR2 (germline): SGHTA, FQGTGA. V lost 1 base, J lost 0 bases, and 15 bases lay in between. Here the CDR3 reads CASSLIAGASMNTEAFF. For the CDR3, the DNA is TGTGCCAGCAGCTTAATCGCGGGCGCTAGTATGAACACTGAAGCTTTCTTT.

This clonotype was counted at least ten times. V usage is TRBV4-1 and J usage is TRBJ2-3, with 8 bases matching TRBD2. The CDR3 loop spans 18 amino acids. Germline CDR1 MGHRA, CDR2 YSYEKL. J gave up 1 base and V 4 bases, and 13 bases lay outside the gene matches. CDR3 nucleotides: TGCGCCAGCAGCCGCGAGCTGACGGGGGGGCCTCGCACAGATACGCAGTATTTT. It codes for CASSRELTGGPRTDTQYF.

This clonotype has just a few counts. This sequence joins TRBV7-8 and TRBJ1-2; 7 bases match TRBD1. The CDR3 has 16 residues. Looked up from germline, CDR1 is SGHVS and CDR2 is FQNEAQ. Trimming removed 2 bases from V and 4 bases from J; junction bases left unmatched: 10. This chain's CDR3 is CASSLRADRLIYGYTF. The CDR3 DNA follows: TGTGCCAGCAGCTTAAGGGCGGACAGGCTTATCTATGGCTACACCTTC.

This clonotype has just a few counts. This rearrangement joins TRBV6-4 to TRBJ2-7; D not certain. The CDR3 runs to 14 residues. V lost 8 bases to trimming and J lost 5 bases, with 19 bases between them. Germline CDR1 MRHNA, CDR2 SNTAGT. The CDR3 DNA reads as TGTGCCAGCCTCACTACTCGACTTGGGAACGAGCAGTACTTC. It yields the protein CASLTTRLGNEQYF.

This clonotype has at least ten counts. This sequence joins TRBV27 and TRBJ2-1; tentatively, D is TRBD1 (7 bases). The CDR3 consists of 14 residues. The V end was cut by 5 bases, the J end by 4 bases, with 12 bases between. Germline V lookup: CDR1 MNHEY, CDR2 SMNVEV (reference sequence). The CDR3 sequence: CASSPGGIYNEQFF. The CDR3 DNA sequence: TGTGCCAGCAGTCCAGGGGGGATTTACAATGAGCAGTTCTTC.

This sequence joins TRBV29-1 and TRBJ2-7; 15 bases match TRBD2. This CDR3 has 15 amino acids. J was trimmed by 2 bases and V by 3 bases; bases with no gene match: 2. CDR1 and CDR2 from the germline V gene are SQVTM and ANQGSEA. CDR3 DNA: TGCAGCGTTGATGGGACTAGCGGGGGGACCTACGAGCAGTACTTC. It codes for CSVDGTSGGTYEQYF.

The sample holds a few counts of this clonotype. The chain links TRBV4-1 to TRBJ2-7, with D perhaps TRBD1 (5 bases). V lost 1 base and J 2 bases, leaving 12 bases between the germline ends. The CDR3 loop spans 15 amino acids. Looked up from germline, CDR1 is MGHRA and CDR2 is YSYEKL. The CDR3 nucleotides read TGCGCCAGCAGCCAAGTATTGGACACTCCCTACGAGCAGTACTTC. Encoded protein: CASSQVLDTPYEQYF.

This clonotype was seen at least ten times. V usage is TRBV7-6 and J usage is TRBJ1-1; no clear D gene. Germline V gives CDR1 SGHVS, CDR2 FNYEAQ. CDR3 length: 14 amino acids. Trimming left V 3 bases short and J 1 base short, with 9 bases between. CDR3 nucleotide sequence: TGTGCCAGCAGCTTCGGAGAGACGAACACTGAAGCTTTCTTT. Translating gives CASSFGETNTEAFF.

This clonotype has only a few counts. The V call is TRBV19, the J call TRBJ1-1; unclear D gene. The V gene's germline CDR1 is LNHDA and CDR2 SQIVND (reference sequence). The CDR3 is made up of 12 amino acids. V was shortened by 3 bases and J by 7 bases, with 9 bases between the two germline ends. CDR3 residues: CASSMYGGEAFF. CDR3 coding DNA: TGTGCCAGTAGTATGTATGGAGGTGAAGCTTTCTTT.

This clonotype was picked up a small number of times. The rearrangement links TRBV11-2 to TRBJ2-2; 15 nucleotides agree with TRBD2. CDR1 is SGHAT and CDR2 is FQNNGV in the germline V gene. The CDR3 spans 18 residues. V trimming: 5 bases; J trimming: 7 bases; junction bases outside the gene matches: 11. The CDR3 sequence: CASSIPGLAGGLVGELFF. Here the CDR3 DNA reads TGTGCCAGCAGCATCCCGGGACTAGCGGGGGGTCTGGTCGGGGAGCTGTTTTTT.